A selection of T cell receptor beta chains follows, all from one sample in a study of blood T cell repertoires in COVID-19. Here immunoSEQ multiplex PCR was the method, and the copy in TCRdb shows in-frame clones only, minus some. The sample contains about 350,000 clones, roughly nine tenths of which appear only once. The sample comprised peripheral blood. The receptors were sampled from a woman in her fifties or sixties with COVID-19, enrolled during active disease. Each CDR3 is given without its conserved first and last residue.

V gene	J gene	CDR3 length	CDR3 protein
TRBV24-1	TRBJ1-1	11	ATSDAMNTEAF
TRBV4-2	TRBJ2-3	17	ASSQARTSGGPSTDTQY
TRBV7-3	TRBJ1-1	12	ASSLTGGRTEAF
TRBV6-1	TRBJ2-7	14	ASSVGAGRISYEQY
TRBV7-2	TRBJ1-6	12	ASSRGSYNSPLH
TRBV7-8	TRBJ1-5	13	ASSLGGQGVQPQH
TRBV28	TRBJ1-1	12	ASSVRGGNTEAF
TRBV7-8	TRBJ1-3	13	ASSLVAGKGNTIY
TRBV28	TRBJ1-4	14	ASSSPAFGVGEKLF
TRBV2	TRBJ2-3	16	ASSLPGLAGSSTDTQY
TRBV14	TRBJ1-1	15	ASSARAAGDPRTEAF
TRBV20-1	TRBJ2-7	9	SAPRTYEQY
TRBV5-8	TRBJ1-3	12	ASSFQGAGNTIY
TRBV7-9	TRBJ1-2	11	ASSLDSSYGYT
TRBV15	TRBJ1-1	11	ATSRDPNTEAF
TRBV29-1	TRBJ1-5	7	SGGTSQH
TRBV6-5	TRBJ1-1	12	ASSYFRVGTEAF
TRBV28	TRBJ1-2	12	ASSPGWGDYGYT
TRBV7-9	TRBJ1-1	12	ASSLFQTATEAF
TRBV30	TRBJ1-2	11	ASEGGYNYGYT
TRBV6-1	TRBJ1-3	11	ASSEARPNTIY
TRBV7-2	TRBJ2-2	11	ASSNRMGGELF
TRBV6-4	TRBJ1-6	13	VHPGQGVQDSPLH
TRBV28	TRBJ1-6	13	ASSSPQGDSSPLH
TRBV20-1	TRBJ2-7	11	SASRSGDYEQY
TRBV28	TRBJ1-6	15	ASSWGPIDRGHSPLH
TRBV30	TRBJ1-2	11	AWIAGKNYGYT
TRBV19	TRBJ2-7	12	ASRGGQGSYEQY
TRBV2	TRBJ1-4	9	AARRGEKLF
TRBV19	TRBJ2-3	14	ASSIPTWEGSDTQY
TRBV19	TRBJ1-4	13	ASSIDGLKNEKLF
TRBV28	TRBJ1-2	11	ASRATGQDGYT
TRBV7-2	TRBJ2-6	15	ASSLAGTASGANVLT
TRBV5-1	TRBJ1-2	13	ASSLEAGVNYGYT
TRBV14	TRBJ2-3	13	ASSHIGVGEDTQY
TRBV4-1	TRBJ1-3	13	ASSHRTGSGNTIY
TRBV20-1	TRBJ1-2	9	SAQINYGYT
TRBV3-1/TRBV3-2	TRBJ1-1	12	ASSQGTGNTEAF
TRBV5-1	TRBJ2-1	12	ASSLGDRAGEQF
TRBV5-1	TRBJ2-5	12	ASSHGSVQETQY
TRBV7-3	TRBJ2-2	12	ASSSAGNTGELF
TRBV6-5	TRBJ1-2	11	ASSYSGGRGYT
TRBV7-9	TRBJ2-3	12	ASPRGISTDTQY
TRBV18	TRBJ1-1	14	ASSPRAGGMNTEAF
TRBV30	TRBJ1-1	12	AWTKGQGLFEAF
TRBV9	TRBJ2-5	13	ASSVVGRLQETQY